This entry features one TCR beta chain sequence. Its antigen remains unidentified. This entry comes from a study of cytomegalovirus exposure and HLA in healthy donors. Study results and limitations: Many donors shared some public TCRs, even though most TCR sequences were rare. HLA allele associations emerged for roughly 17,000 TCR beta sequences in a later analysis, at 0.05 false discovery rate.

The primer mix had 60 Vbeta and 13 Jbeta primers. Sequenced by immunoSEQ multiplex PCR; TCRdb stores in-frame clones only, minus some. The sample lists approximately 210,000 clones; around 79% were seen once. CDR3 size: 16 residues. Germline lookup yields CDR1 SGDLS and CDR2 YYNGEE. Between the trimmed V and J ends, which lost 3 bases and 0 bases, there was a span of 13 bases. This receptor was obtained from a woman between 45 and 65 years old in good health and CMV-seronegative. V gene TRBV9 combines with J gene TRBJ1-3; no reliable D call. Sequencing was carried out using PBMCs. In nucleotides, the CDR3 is TGTGCCAGCAGCGCGGGAAGACGGAACTCTGGAAACACCATATATTTT. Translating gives CASSAGRRNSGNTIYF. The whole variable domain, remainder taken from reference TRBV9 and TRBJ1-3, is DSGVTQTPKHLITATGQRVTLRCSPRSGDLSVYWYQQSLDQGLQFLIQYYNGEERAKGNILERFSAQQFPDLHSELNLSSLELGDSALYFCASSAGRRNSGNTIYFGEGSWLTVV.